What follows is one TCR beta chain and its context. V dropped 2 bases and J dropped 5 bases, with 18 bases sitting between them. Germline V gives CDR1 SQVTM, CDR2 ANQGSEA. This CDR3 has 15 amino acids. The protocol was immunoSEQ multiplex PCR, while the TCRdb copy is restricted to in-frame clones and leaves out a portion. The table has about 160,000 clones, roughly 84% seen once. The entry originates in a study of blood T cell repertoires in COVID-19. Study-wide context: Nucleic acid was either cDNA or gDNA, and it came from T cells, B-cell-depleted T cells, or PBMCs.

Source material: peripheral blood. The V and J genes are TRBV29-1 and TRBJ1-1, with D unclear. The sequence came from a man aged 18 to 35 with active or convalescent COVID-19. The CDR3 reads CSVEPDSQSGTEAFF. In nucleotides, the CDR3 is TGCAGCGTTGAACCAGACTCCCAGAGTGGGACTGAAGCTTTCTTT.